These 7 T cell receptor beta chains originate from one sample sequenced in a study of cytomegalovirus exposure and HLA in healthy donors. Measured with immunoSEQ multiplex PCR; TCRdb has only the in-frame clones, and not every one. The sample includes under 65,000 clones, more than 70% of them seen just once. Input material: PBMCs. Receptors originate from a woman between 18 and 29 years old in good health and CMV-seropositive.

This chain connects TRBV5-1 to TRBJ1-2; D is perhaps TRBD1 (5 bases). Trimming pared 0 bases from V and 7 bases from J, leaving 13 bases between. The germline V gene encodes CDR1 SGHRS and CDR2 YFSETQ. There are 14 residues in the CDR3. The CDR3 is CASSLAAGEGGYTF. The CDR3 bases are TGCGCCAGCAGCTTGGCCGCGGGGGAAGGTGGCTACACCTTC.

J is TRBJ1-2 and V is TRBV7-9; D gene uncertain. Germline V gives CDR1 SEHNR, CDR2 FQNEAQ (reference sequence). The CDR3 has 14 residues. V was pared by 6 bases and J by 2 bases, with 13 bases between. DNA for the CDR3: TGTGCCAGCAGATCAAGTCCAGCGAACTATGGCTACACCTTC. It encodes CASRSSPANYGYTF.

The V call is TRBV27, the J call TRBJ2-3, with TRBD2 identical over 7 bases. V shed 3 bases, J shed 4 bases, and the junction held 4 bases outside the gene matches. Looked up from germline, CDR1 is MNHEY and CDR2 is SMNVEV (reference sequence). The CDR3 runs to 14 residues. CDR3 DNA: TGTGCCAGCAGTTTTCTCAGCGGGGCAGATACGCAGTATTTT. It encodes CASSFLSGADTQYF.

The CDR3 DNA is TGTGCCAGCAGCTCCAGACCAGCGTCTCACTATGGCTACACCTTC. It encodes CASSSRPASHYGYTF. The J gene is TRBJ1-2, the V gene TRBV5-4; D is unclear. From germline, CDR1 is SGHNT and CDR2 YYREEE (reference sequence). This CDR3 has 15 residues. Trimming stripped 3 bases from V and 3 bases from J, with 15 bases between.

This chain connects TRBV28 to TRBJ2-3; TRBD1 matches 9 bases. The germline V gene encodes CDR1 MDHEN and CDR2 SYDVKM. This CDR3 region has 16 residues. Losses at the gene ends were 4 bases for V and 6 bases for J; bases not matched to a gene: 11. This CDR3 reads CASSYTGTGNYDTQYF. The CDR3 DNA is TGTGCCAGCAGTTATACCGGGACAGGGAATTATGATACGCAGTATTTT.

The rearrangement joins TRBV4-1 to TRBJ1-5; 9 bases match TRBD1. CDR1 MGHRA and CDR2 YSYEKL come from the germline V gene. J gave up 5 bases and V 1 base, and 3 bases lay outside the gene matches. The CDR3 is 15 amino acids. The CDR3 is CASSQAGTGHQPQHF. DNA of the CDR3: TGCGCCAGCAGCCAAGCCGGGACAGGGCATCAGCCCCAGCATTTT.

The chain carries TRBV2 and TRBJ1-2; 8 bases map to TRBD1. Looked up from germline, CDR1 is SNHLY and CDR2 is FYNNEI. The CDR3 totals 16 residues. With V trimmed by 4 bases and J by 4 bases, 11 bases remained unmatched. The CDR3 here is CASSGGGQGRIYGYTF. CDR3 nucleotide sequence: TGTGCCAGCAGTGGAGGAGGACAGGGCCGAATCTATGGCTACACCTTC.